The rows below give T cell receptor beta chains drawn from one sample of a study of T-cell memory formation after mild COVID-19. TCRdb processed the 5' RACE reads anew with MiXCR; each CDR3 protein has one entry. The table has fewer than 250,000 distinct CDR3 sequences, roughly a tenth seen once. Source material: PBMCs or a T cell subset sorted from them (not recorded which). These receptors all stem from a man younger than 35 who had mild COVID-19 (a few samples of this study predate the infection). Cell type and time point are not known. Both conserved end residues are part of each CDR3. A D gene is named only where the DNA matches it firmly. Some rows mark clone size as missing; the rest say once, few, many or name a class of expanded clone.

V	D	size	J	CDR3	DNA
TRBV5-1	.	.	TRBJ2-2	CASSSPTGSVSGELFF	TGCGCCAGCAGCTCCCCGACGGGGTCGGTTTCCGGGGAGCTGTTTTTT
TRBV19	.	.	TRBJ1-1	CASSMGVAAFF	TGTGCCAGTAGTATGGGGGTTGCCGCTTTCTTT
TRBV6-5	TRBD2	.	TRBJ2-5	CASIPGLAGGPPETQYF	TGTGCCAGCATCCCGGGACTAGCGGGGGGCCCGCCGGAGACCCAGTACTTC
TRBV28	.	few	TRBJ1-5	CASSGGTWGQPQHF	TGTGCCAGCAGTGGAGGGACATGGGGTCAGCCCCAGCATTTT
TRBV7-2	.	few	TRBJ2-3	CASSRDFYTDTQYF	TGTGCCAGCAGCAGGGACTTTTACACAGATACGCAGTATTTT
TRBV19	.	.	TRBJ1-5	CASSPPDLTTYSNQPQHF	TGTGCCAGTAGTCCCCCGGACCTAACAACTTATAGCAATCAGCCCCAGCATTTT
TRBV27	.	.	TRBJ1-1	CASSLGLFTEAFF	TGTGCCAGCAGTCTAGGACTTTTCACTGAAGCTTTCTTT
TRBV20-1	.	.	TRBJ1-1	CSARQEAFF	TGCAGTGCTAGACAGGAAGCTTTCTTT
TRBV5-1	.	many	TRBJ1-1	CASSLSQYTEAFF	TGCGCCAGCAGCTTGAGTCAGTACACTGAAGCTTTCTTT
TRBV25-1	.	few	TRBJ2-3	CASSALGGAQTDTQYF	TGTGCCAGCAGTGCCCTGGGGGGGGCGCAGACAGATACGCAGTATTTT
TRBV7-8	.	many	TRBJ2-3	CATQHTDTQYF	TGTGCCACCCAACACACAGATACGCAGTATTTT